This TCR beta chain is drawn from a study of T cell repertoires in cytomegalovirus infection. Many counts were recorded for this clonotype. TCRdb reprocessed the reads via MiXCR and lists one record per CDR3 protein. The sample shows almost 500,000 distinct CDR3 sequences, 11% of them seen only once. CDR1 is MDHEN and CDR2 is SYDVKM in the germline V gene. CDR3 length: 14 residues. Trimming stripped 7 bases from V and 8 bases from J, with 18 bases between. Sequenced material: PBMCs. The clonotype originates from a human donor in good health (CMV status not recorded). Some clones in this sample may be carry-over from other donors' samples. This rearrangement joins TRBV28 to TRBJ2-1; maybe TRBD2 (6 bases). CDR3: CASTLGGKGDEQFF. CDR3 DNA: TGTGCCAGCACCCTTGGCGGGAAGGGTGATGAGCAGTTCTTC.